This T cell receptor (beta chain) came from a study of cytomegalovirus exposure and HLA in healthy donors. The overall study: A prior study identified 117 million unique TCR beta sequences from 150 million to 200 million T cells.

The PCR made use of 60 Vbeta and 13 Jbeta primers. Here immunoSEQ multiplex PCR was the method, and the copy in TCRdb shows in-frame clones only, minus some. The sample consists of 120,000 to 150,000 clones, roughly 80% of them appearing once. In regard to this clone: As yet, its antigen is unknown.

Study conclusions and caveats: Most TCR sequences showed up rarely, but some public TCRs showed up in many donors. Specificity for CMV antigens was confirmed in vitro for a few of the CMV-associated chains. It was in a later analysis that TCR association rates were seen to vary by HLA locus, highest for DRB1 and lowest for HLA-C.

The specimen was PBMCs. The sequence was collected from a man aged 18 to 30 in good health and CMV-seronegative.

The CDR3 nucleotides read TGTGCCAGCAGCTTAACGGTGTGGTCCGGCGAGCAGTACTTC. Its translation: CASSLTVWSGEQYF. This chain joins TRBV7-9 and TRBJ2-7; no definite D call. Germline-derived CDR1 and CDR2 are SEHNR and FQNEAQ (reference sequence). V was shortened by 2 bases and J by 6 bases, with 14 bases between the two germline ends. The CDR3 loop spans 14 amino acids.